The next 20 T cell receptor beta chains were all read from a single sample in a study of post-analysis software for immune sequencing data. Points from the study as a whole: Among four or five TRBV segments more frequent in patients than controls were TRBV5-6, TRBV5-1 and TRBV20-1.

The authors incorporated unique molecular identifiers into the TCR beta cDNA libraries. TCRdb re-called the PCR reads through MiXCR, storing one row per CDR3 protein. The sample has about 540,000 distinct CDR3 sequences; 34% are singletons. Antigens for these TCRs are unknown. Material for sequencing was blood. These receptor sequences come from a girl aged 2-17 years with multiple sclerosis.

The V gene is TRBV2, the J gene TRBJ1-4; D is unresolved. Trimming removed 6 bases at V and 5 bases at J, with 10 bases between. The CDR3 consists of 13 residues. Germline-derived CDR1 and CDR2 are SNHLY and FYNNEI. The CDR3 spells CASRPGSNEKLFF. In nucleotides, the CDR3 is TGTGCCAGCAGGCCGGGATCGAATGAAAAACTGTTTTTT. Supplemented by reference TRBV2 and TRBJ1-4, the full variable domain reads EPEVTQTPSHQVTQMGQEVILRCVPISNHLYFYWYRQILGQKVEFLVSFYNNEISEKSEIFDDQFSVERPDGSNFTLKIRSTKLEDSAMYFCASRPGSNEKLFFGSGTQLSVL.

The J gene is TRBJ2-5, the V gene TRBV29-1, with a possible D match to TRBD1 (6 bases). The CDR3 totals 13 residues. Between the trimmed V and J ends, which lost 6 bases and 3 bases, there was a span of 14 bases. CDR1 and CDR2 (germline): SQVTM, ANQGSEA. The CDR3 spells CSVRGGGKETQYF. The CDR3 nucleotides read TGCAGCGTGAGAGGGGGTGGCAAAGAGACCCAGTACTTC. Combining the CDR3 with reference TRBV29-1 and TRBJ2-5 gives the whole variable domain SAVISQKPSRDICQRGTSLTIQCQVDSQVTMMFWYRQQPGQSLTLIATANQGSEATYESGFVIDKFPISRPNLTFSTLTVSNMSPEDSSIYLCSVRGGGKETQYFGPGTRLLVL.

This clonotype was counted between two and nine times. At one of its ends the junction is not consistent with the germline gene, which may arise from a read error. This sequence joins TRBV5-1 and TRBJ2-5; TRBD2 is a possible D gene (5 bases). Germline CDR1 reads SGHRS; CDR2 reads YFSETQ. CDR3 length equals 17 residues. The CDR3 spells CASSLGYSGNLQETQYF. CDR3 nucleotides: TGCGCCAGCAGCTTGGGATACTCCGGGAACTTACAAGAAACCCAGTACTTC.

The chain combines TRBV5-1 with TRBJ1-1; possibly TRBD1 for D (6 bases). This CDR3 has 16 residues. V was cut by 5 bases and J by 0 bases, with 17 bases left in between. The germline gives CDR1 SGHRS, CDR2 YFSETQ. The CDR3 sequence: CASRNGRGAVNTEAFF. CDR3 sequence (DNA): TGCGCCAGCAGAAACGGACGGGGGGCGGTGAACACTGAAGCTTTCTTT.

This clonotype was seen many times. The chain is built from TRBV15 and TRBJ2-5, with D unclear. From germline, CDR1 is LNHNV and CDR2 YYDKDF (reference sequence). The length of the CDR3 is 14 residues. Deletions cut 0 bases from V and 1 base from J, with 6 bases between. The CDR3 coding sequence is TGTGCCACCAGCAGAGACAGGCCCCAAGAGACCCAGTACTTC. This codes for CATSRDRPQETQYF.

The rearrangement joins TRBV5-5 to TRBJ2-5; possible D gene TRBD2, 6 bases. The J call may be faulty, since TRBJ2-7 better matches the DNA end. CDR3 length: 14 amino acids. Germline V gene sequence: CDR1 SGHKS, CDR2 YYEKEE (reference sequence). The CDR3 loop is CASSPRGVTYEQYF. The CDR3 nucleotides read TGTGCCAGCAGCCCCCGCGGGGTTACCTACGAGCAGTACTTC.

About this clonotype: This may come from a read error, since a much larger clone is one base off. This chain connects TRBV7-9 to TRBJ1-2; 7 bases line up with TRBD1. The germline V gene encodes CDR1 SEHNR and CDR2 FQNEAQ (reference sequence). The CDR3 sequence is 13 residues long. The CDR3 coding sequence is TGTGCCTGCAGCCGGGGACAGAACTATGGCTACACCTTC. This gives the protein CACSRGQNYGYTF.

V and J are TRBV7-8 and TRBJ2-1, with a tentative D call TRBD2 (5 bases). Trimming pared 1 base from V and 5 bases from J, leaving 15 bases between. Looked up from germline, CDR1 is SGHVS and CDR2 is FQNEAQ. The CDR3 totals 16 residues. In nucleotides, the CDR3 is TGTGCCAGCAGCTTAGTCCGGATTGGGAGTAACAATGAGCAGTTCTTC. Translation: CASSLVRIGSNNEQFF.

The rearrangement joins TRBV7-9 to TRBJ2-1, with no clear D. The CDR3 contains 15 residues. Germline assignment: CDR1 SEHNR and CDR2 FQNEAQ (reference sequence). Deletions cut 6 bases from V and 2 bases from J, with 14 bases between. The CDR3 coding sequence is TGTGCCAGCAGGTACCGAGGTTCTACCTACAATGAGCAGTTCTTC. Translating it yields CASRYRGSTYNEQFF.

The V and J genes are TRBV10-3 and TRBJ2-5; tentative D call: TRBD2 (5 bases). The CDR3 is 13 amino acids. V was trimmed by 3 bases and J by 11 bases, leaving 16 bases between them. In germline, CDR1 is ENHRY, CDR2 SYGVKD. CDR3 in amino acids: CAISDEGNNEQYF. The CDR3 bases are TGTGCCATCAGTGACGAGGGTAACAATGAGCAGTACTTC.

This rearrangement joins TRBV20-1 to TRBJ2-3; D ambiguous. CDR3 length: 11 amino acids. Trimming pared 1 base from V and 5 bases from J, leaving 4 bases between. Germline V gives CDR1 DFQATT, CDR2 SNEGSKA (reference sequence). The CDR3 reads CSARVGDTQYF. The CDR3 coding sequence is TGCAGTGCTAGAGTCGGAGATACGCAGTATTTT.

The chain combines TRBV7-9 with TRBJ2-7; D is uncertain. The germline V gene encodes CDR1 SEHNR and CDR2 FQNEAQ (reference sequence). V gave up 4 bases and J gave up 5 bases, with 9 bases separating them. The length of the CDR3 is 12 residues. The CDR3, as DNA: TGTGCCAGCAGCTGGGGTGTGGACGAGCAGTACTTC. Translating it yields CASSWGVDEQYF.

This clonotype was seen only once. CDR3 coding DNA: TGTGCCATCGGGGGTGAGAAAGAGACCCAGTACTTC. This codes for CAIGGEKETQYF. The chain links TRBV3-1 to TRBJ2-5; D may be TRBD2 (6 bases). Looked up from germline, CDR1 is LGHDT and CDR2 is YNNKEL (reference sequence). CDR3 length: 12 amino acids. V was trimmed by 10 bases and J by 3 bases, leaving 12 bases between them.

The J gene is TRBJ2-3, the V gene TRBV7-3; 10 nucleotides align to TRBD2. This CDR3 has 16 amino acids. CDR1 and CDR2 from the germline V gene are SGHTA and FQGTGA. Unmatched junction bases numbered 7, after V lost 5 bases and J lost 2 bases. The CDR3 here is CASSPNSGGYTDTQYF. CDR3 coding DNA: TGTGCCAGCAGCCCCAATAGCGGGGGGTACACAGATACGCAGTATTTT.

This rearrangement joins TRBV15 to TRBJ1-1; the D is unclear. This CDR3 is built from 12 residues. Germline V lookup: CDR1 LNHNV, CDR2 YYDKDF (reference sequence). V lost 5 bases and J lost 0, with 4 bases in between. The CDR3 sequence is CATSAVNTEAFF. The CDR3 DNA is TGTGCCACCAGCGCAGTGAACACTGAAGCTTTCTTT.

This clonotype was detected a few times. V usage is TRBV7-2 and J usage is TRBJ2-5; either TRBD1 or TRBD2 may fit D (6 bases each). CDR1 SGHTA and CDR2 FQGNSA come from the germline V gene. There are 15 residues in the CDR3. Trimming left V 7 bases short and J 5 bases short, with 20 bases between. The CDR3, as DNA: TGTGCCAGCACCCGCAACTCCGGGGGCCAGGAGACCCAGTACTTC. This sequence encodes CASTRNSGGQETQYF. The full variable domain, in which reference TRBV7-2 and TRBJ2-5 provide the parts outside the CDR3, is GAGVSQSPSNKVTEKGKDVELRCDPISGHTALYWYRQSLGQGLEFLIYFQGNSAPDKSGLPSDRFSAERTGGSVSTLTIQRTQQEDSAVYLCASTRNSGGQETQYFGPGTRLLVL.

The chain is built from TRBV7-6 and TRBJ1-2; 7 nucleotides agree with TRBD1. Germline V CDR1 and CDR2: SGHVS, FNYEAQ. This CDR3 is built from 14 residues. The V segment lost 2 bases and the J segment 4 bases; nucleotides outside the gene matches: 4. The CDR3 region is CASSLLGDSYGYTF. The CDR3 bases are TGTGCCAGCAGCTTACTCGGGGACAGCTATGGCTACACCTTC.

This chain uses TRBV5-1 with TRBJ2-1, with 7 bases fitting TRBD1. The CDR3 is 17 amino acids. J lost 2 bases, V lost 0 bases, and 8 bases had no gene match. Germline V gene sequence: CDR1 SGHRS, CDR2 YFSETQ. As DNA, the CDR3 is TGCGCCAGCAGCTTGGTCGCGACAGGGATGGCCTACAATGAGCAGTTCTTC. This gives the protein CASSLVATGMAYNEQFF.

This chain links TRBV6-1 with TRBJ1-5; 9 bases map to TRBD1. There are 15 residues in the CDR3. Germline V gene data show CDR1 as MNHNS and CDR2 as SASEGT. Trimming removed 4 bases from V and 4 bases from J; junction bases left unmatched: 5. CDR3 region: CASSGRDRANQPQHF. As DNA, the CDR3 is TGTGCCAGCAGTGGCCGGGACAGGGCTAATCAGCCCCAGCATTTT.

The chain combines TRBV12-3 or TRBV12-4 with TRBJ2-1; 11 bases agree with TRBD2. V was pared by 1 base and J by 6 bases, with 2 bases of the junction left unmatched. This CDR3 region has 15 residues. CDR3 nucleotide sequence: TGTGCCAGCAGTTTAGGACTAGCGGGGACCAATGAGCAGTTCTTC. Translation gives CASSLGLAGTNEQFF.